The rows below give T cell receptor beta chains drawn from one sample of a study of CD8 T cells in Susac syndrome. TCRdb reprocessed the immunoSEQ multiplex PCR reads with MiXCR, giving one entry per CDR3 protein. The sample holds 150,000 to 160,000 distinct CDR3 sequences, approximately 96% seen once. Sequences were obtained from CD8+ T cells from PBMCs. Every receptor here comes from a human donor with multiple sclerosis. Each CDR3 is given with its conserved first and last residue. A D gene is named only where the DNA matches it firmly. Some rows mark clone size as missing; the rest say once, few, many or name a class of expanded clone.

v_call: TRBV12-3/TRBV12-4; j_call: TRBJ2-1; d_call: NA; clone_size: NA; cdr3_aa: CASSFLPKGEQFF; cdr3_nt: TGTGCCAGCAGTTTCTTACCGAAAGGGGAGCAGTTCTTC
v_call: TRBV19; j_call: TRBJ2-7; d_call: NA; clone_size: NA; cdr3_aa: CASSPTGGHEQYF; cdr3_nt: TGTGCCAGTAGTCCGACAGGTGGACACGAGCAGTACTTC
v_call: TRBV11-1; j_call: TRBJ2-7; d_call: TRBD2; clone_size: NA; cdr3_aa: CASSPQRGSTYEQYF; cdr3_nt: TGTGCCAGCAGCCCCCAGCGGGGTTCCACCTACGAGCAGTACTTC
v_call: TRBV19; j_call: TRBJ2-3; d_call: NA; clone_size: NA; cdr3_aa: CASSKGRGFGSDTQYF; cdr3_nt: TGTGCCAGTAGTAAAGGACGGGGATTTGGGTCAGATACGCAGTATTTT
v_call: TRBV27; j_call: TRBJ1-5; d_call: TRBD1; clone_size: once; cdr3_aa: CASSLGTGMGSPQHF; cdr3_nt: TGTGCCAGCAGTTTAGGGACAGGAATGGGTTCGCCCCAGCATTTT
v_call: TRBV9; j_call: TRBJ1-2; d_call: NA; clone_size: NA; cdr3_aa: CATDGLSGYTF; cdr3_nt: TGTGCCACCGACGGCCTCAGTGGCTACACCTTC
v_call: TRBV27; j_call: TRBJ2-3; d_call: NA; clone_size: NA; cdr3_aa: CASRGGPVRDTQYF; cdr3_nt: TGTGCCAGCAGAGGGGGGCCCGTCAGAGATACGCAGTATTTT
v_call: TRBV10-3; j_call: TRBJ2-7; d_call: NA; clone_size: NA; cdr3_aa: CAISGGTPSYEQYF; cdr3_nt: TGTGCCATCAGTGGGGGGACCCCCTCCTACGAGCAGTACTTC
v_call: TRBV30; j_call: TRBJ1-4; d_call: TRBD1; clone_size: NA; cdr3_aa: CACPSGQEDEKLFF; cdr3_nt: TGTGCCTGCCCGAGCGGACAGGAAGATGAAAAACTGTTTTTT
v_call: TRBV7-6; j_call: TRBJ2-1; d_call: TRBD2; clone_size: NA; cdr3_aa: CASSLGDSGGYNEQFF; cdr3_nt: TGTGCCAGCAGCTTGGGGGATAGCGGGGGGTACAATGAGCAGTTCTTC